These 15 T cell receptor beta chains were all obtained from the same sample, sequenced in a study of naive and memory T cell subsets. Both TRBC1 and TRBC2 were covered by a beta constant-region primer of two equimolar oligonucleotides. Ligated cDNA was amplified by four rounds of PCR with nested alpha and beta constant-region primers and SP2. One entry per CDR3 protein results from TCRdb running MiXCR on the UMI-ligation and nested PCR reads. The sample holds approximately 29,000 distinct CDR3 sequences; around 18% are singletons and the top ten take more than 3%. Sequenced: effector memory CD4+ T cells from blood. The sample's subset: effector memory, CD45RA- CD27-. Receptor source: a human donor in good health.

This rearrangement joins TRBV20-1 to TRBJ1-4; tentatively, D is TRBD1 (6 bases). The germline V gene encodes CDR1 DFQATT and CDR2 SNEGSKA (reference sequence). The CDR3 length is 11 residues. Trimming took off 6 bases at V and 12 bases at J, with 14 bases between the two ends. CDR3 residues: CSANQGRELFF. In DNA form, the CDR3 reads TGCAGTGCGAATCAGGGGAGGGAACTGTTTTTT.

The sample holds a few counts of this clonotype. The chain couples TRBV28 to TRBJ2-1, with 8 bases identical to TRBD1. With 7 bases clipped from V and 7 bases from J, the junction kept 9 bases outside the gene matches. CDR1 is MDHEN and CDR2 is SYDVKM in the germline V gene. The CDR3 is made up of 14 amino acids. The CDR3 DNA sequence: TGTGCCAGCACCCTGACAGGGGCTCATAATGAGCAGTTCTTC. Amino acids: CASTLTGAHNEQFF.

In this sample, this clonotype turned up once. The junction and the germline gene differ at one end; a read error may be behind it. V usage is TRBV27 and J usage is TRBJ1-2, with D uncertain. CDR3 length: 13 residues. Per the germline V gene, CDR1 is MNHEY and CDR2 is SMNVEV (reference sequence). CDR3 sequence reads: CASSPGLAYGYSF. CDR3 in DNA: TGTGCCAGCAGCCCTGGGTTGGCCTATGGCTACTCCTTC.

This clonotype appeared a few times. The rearrangement links TRBV4-3 to TRBJ1-2, with 7 bases that match TRBD1. V was clipped by 1 base and J by 6 bases; unmatched bases: 5. The CDR3 extends over 14 amino acids. Germline V CDR1 and CDR2: LGHNA, YSLEER. The DNA for the CDR3 is TGCGCCAGCAGCCAAGGGGACAGTTCCCATGGCTACACCTTC. Protein sequence: CASSQGDSSHGYTF.

The V gene is TRBV3-1, the J gene TRBJ2-1, with 7 bases identical to TRBD2. Per the germline V gene, CDR1 is LGHDT and CDR2 is YNNKEL (reference sequence). With 4 bases clipped from V and 8 bases from J, the junction kept 11 bases outside the gene matches. There are 15 residues in the CDR3. The CDR3 bases are TGTGCCAGCAGCCCCACAGTAGGCGGGAGTTATGAGCAGTTCTTC. It specifies CASSPTVGGSYEQFF.

The chain couples TRBV13 to TRBJ2-7; a weak D match, TRBD2 (5 bases). The CDR3 loop spans 14 amino acids. Trimming cost V 8 bases and J 7 bases, with 21 bases left between them. The germline V gene has CDR1 PRHDT and CDR2 FYEKMQ (reference sequence). The CDR3 bases are TGTGCCAGCTCACCACGGACTTCCCCTTGGGAGCAGTACTTC. Amino acids: CASSPRTSPWEQYF.

This clonotype has just a few counts. This rearrangement joins TRBV6-1 to TRBJ2-3, with D tentatively TRBD2 (6 bases). This CDR3 has 16 residues. CDR1 is MNHNS, CDR2 SASEGT, per germline. V was shortened by 6 bases and J by 2 bases, with 18 bases between the two germline ends. CDR3 DNA sequence: TGTGCCAGCAGGGAATTGACGGGGGTCTACACAGATACGCAGTATTTT. It codes for CASRELTGVYTDTQYF.

At least ten counts were recorded for this clonotype. V gene TRBV18 combines with J gene TRBJ1-5; D gene ambiguous. The germline V gene encodes CDR1 KGHSH and CDR2 LQKENI. Trimming took 2 bases from V and 0 from J, leaving 11 bases between them. CDR3 length: 16 amino acids. The chain's CDR3 is CASSPFGQNSNQPQHF. The DNA for the CDR3 is TGTGCCAGCTCACCATTCGGGCAAAATAGCAATCAGCCCCAGCATTTT.

The chain joins TRBV5-8 to TRBJ2-7; D perhaps matches TRBD1 (6 bases). CDR1 SGHTS and CDR2 YDEGEE come from the germline V gene. Deletions cut 2 bases from V and 0 bases from J, with 9 bases between. CDR3 length: 14 amino acids. The CDR3 DNA follows: TGTGCCAGCAGCTTTACAGGGTCCTCCTACGAGCAGTACTTC. Translation gives CASSFTGSSYEQYF.

In its sample, this clonotype was seen a few times. This chain uses TRBV20-1 with TRBJ2-3, with D possibly being TRBD2 (6 bases). The germline gives CDR1 DFQATT, CDR2 SNEGSKA (reference sequence). The CDR3 sequence is 13 residues long. The germline V and J ends were trimmed by 6 bases and 1 base, with 11 bases remaining between them. CDR3 sequence: CSARLGGTDTQYF. The CDR3 DNA follows: TGCAGTGCGAGACTAGGTGGCACAGATACGCAGTATTTT.

This clonotype was detected ten times or more. The chain carries TRBV29-1 and TRBJ2-5; 8 bases map to TRBD1. Germline V CDR1 and CDR2: SQVTM, ANQGSEA. This CDR3 region has 14 residues. Unmatched junction bases numbered 5, after V lost 0 bases and J lost 5 bases. CDR3 region: CSVEDRRGRETQYF. CDR3 nucleotide sequence: TGCAGCGTTGAAGATCGCAGGGGGCGGGAGACCCAGTACTTC.

This clonotype was seen at least ten times. The chain couples TRBV11-1 to TRBJ2-2, with D uncertain. The CDR3 length is 13 residues. The germline V gene encodes CDR1 SGHAT and CDR2 FQDESV (reference sequence). Deletions cut 5 bases from V and 5 bases from J, with 9 bases between. The CDR3 DNA follows: TGTGCCAGCAGCCTGAGTGGTACCGGGGAGCTGTTTTTT. Its protein is CASSLSGTGELFF.

A few counts support this clonotype. The chain recombines TRBV20-1 with TRBJ2-5, with D perhaps matching TRBD2 (6 bases). The ends were cut back, 6 bases at V and 5 bases at J, with 28 bases in the middle. The germline CDR1 and CDR2 sequences are DFQATT and SNEGSKA (reference sequence). The CDR3 spans 17 residues. CDR3 bases: TGCAGTGCGAGGGATCCGAGCTGGCGGGAATCATACGAGACCCAGTACTTC. Amino acid sequence: CSARDPSWRESYETQYF.

This clonotype has ten or more counts. The chain couples TRBV25-1 to TRBJ1-1, with D possibly matching TRBD1 (5 bases). The CDR3 is made up of 13 amino acids. V was clipped by 3 bases and J by 5 bases, with 10 bases between them. Germline lookup yields CDR1 MGHDK and CDR2 SYGVNS. CDR3 nucleotide sequence: TGTGCCAGCAGTGAGATGGGGCGGACTGAAGCTTTCTTT. Translating gives CASSEMGRTEAFF.

This clonotype turned up a few times. The V gene is TRBV7-2, the J gene TRBJ1-1; D not certain. V dropped 4 bases and J dropped 0 bases, with 6 bases sitting between them. The CDR3 is 13 residues long. CDR1 and CDR2 (germline): SGHTA, FQGNSA. The CDR3 sequence: CASSYGMNTEAFF. The CDR3, as DNA: TGTGCCAGCAGCTACGGCATGAACACTGAAGCTTTCTTT.